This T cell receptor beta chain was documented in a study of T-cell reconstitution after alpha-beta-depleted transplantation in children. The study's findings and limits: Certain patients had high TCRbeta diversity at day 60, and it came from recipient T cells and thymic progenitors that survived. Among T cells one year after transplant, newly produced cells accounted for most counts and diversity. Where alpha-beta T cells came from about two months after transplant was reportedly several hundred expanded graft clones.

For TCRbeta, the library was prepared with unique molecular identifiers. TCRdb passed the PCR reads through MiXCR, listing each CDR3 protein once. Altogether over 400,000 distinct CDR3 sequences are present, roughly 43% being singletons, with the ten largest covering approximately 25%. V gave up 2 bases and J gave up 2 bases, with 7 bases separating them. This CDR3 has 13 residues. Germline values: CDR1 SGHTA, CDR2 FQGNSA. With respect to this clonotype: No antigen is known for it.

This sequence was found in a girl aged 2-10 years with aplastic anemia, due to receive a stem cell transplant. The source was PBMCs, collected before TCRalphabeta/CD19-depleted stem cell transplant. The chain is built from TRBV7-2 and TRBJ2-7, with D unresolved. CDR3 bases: TGTGCCAGCAGCTTAATTCAGGCCTACGAGCAGTACTTC. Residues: CASSLIQAYEQYF.